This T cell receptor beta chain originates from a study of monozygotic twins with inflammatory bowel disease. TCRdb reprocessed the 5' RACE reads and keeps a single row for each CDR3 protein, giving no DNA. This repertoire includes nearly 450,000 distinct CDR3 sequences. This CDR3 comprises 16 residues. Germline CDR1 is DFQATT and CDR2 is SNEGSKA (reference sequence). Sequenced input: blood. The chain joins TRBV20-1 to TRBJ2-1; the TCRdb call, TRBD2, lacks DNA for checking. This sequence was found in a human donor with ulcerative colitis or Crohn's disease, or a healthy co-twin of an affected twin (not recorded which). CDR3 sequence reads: CSAGLAGGTPNNEQFF.